A single sample gave rise to the 14 T cell receptor beta chains below, sequenced in a study of blood T cell repertoires in COVID-19. Sequencing used immunoSEQ multiplex PCR; TCRdb keeps in-frame clones, though not all of them. Here the sample spans 150,000 or so clones, 80% being singletons. The sequencing input was PBMCs or T cells enriched from blood (not recorded which). The receptors stem from a woman between 55 and 75 years old who had recovered from COVID-19.

The gene calls are TRBV24-1 and TRBJ1-1; the D gene is possibly TRBD1 (5 bases). The CDR3 runs 13 residues. Trimming pared 3 bases from V and 5 bases from J, leaving 9 bases between. Germline values: CDR1 KGHDR, CDR2 SFDVKD. CDR3 bases: TGTGCCACCAGTGATCGCCGGGGGACTGAAGCTTTCTTT. It encodes CATSDRRGTEAFF.

V and J are TRBV9 and TRBJ2-3; D unclear. CDR1 and CDR2 (germline): SGDLS, YYNGEE. Between the trimmed V and J ends, which lost 0 bases and 5 bases, there was a span of 10 bases. The CDR3 is 14 amino acids. The DNA of the CDR3 is TGTGCCAGCAGCGTAGGGATTGGGCGAGATACGCAGTATTTT. Residues: CASSVGIGRDTQYF.

DNA of the CDR3: TGTGCCAGCAACCCTTACAGGGGGCCCTATGGCTACACCTTC. Translation gives CASNPYRGPYGYTF. The rearrangement uses TRBV7-9 and TRBJ1-2, with 9 bases fitting TRBD1. The germline CDR1 and CDR2 sequences are SEHNR and FQNEAQ (reference sequence). The CDR3 is made up of 14 amino acids. V shed 7 bases, J shed 4 bases, and the junction held 7 bases outside the gene matches.

The chain is built from TRBV5-4 and TRBJ2-7; 9 bases are shared with TRBD2. CDR3 length: 15 residues. V lost 0 bases and J lost 3; bases outside the gene matches: 4. Germline CDR1 reads SGHNT; CDR2 reads YYREEE (reference sequence). The CDR3 region is CASSLGGGANYEQYF. The CDR3 nucleotides read TGTGCCAGCAGCTTGGGCGGGGGGGCGAACTACGAGCAGTACTTC.

This chain connects TRBV30 to TRBJ2-5, with 12 bases identical to TRBD2. V gave up 8 bases and J gave up 5 bases; unmatched junction bases: 9. The CDR3 contains 14 residues. The germline gives CDR1 GTSNPN, CDR2 SVGIG (reference sequence). CDR3 in amino acids: CALTSTSGGETQYF. The CDR3 coding sequence is TGTGCCCTGACTTCGACTAGCGGGGGTGAGACCCAGTACTTC.

This clone has a handful of counts. The chain carries TRBV6-5 and TRBJ2-7, with TRBD1 identical over 8 bases. J lost 1 base, V lost 5 bases, and 4 bases had no gene match. The CDR3 spans 14 residues. Germline lookup yields CDR1 MNHEY and CDR2 SVGAGI. This CDR3 is CASSRDRSSYEQYF. In DNA, the CDR3 is TGTGCCAGCAGTCGGGACAGGTCATCCTACGAGCAGTACTTC.

CDR3 region: CASSLEPAGVGGTDTQYF. DNA of the CDR3: TGCGCCAGCAGCTTGGAACCAGCGGGGGTTGGTGGCACAGATACGCAGTATTTT. J is TRBJ2-3 and V is TRBV5-1, with 8 nucleotides matching TRBD2. CDR1 and CDR2 from the germline V gene are SGHRS and YFSETQ. The CDR3 totals 18 residues. After removal of 0 bases from V and 1 base from J, the junction contained 10 bases not matched to a gene. Variable domain in full (rest from reference TRBV5-1 and TRBJ2-3): KAGVTQTPRYLIKTRGQQVTLSCSPISGHRSVSWYQQTPGQGLQFLFEYFSETQRNKGNFPGRFSGRQFSNSRSEMNVSTLELGDSALYLCASSLEPAGVGGTDTQYFGPGTRLTVL.

The chain couples TRBV7-2 to TRBJ2-5; TRBD1 aligns across 9 bases. The CDR3 extends over 15 amino acids. CDR1 and CDR2 from the germline V gene are SGHTA and FQGNSA. V trimming: 5 bases; J trimming: 4 bases; junction bases outside the gene matches: 8. The CDR3 DNA follows: TGTGCCAGCAGCGCCAAAACAGGGGGCAGAGAGACCCAGTACTTC. Its translation is CASSAKTGGRETQYF.

V usage is TRBV5-1 and J usage is TRBJ2-3, with TRBD2 identical over 8 bases. The CDR3 loop spans 17 amino acids. J gave up 4 bases and V 4 bases, and 14 bases lay outside the gene matches. Germline CDR1 and CDR2: SGHRS and YFSETQ. The CDR3 region is CASSPYGGASSADTQYF. The DNA for the CDR3 is TGCGCCAGCAGCCCCTACGGGGGGGCTAGTTCGGCAGATACGCAGTATTTT.

The CDR3 here is CASSETFTEGNEFNEKLFF. The DNA of the CDR3 is TGTGCCAGCAGTGAAACTTTTACGGAGGGAAATGAATTCAATGAAAAACTGTTTTTT. The chain couples TRBV6-1 to TRBJ1-4; D is unresolved. Trimming removed 2 bases from V and 5 bases from J, with 24 bases in between. CDR3 length equals 19 residues. Per germline, CDR1 MNHNS and CDR2 SASEGT.

V gene TRBV15 combines with J gene TRBJ1-2; a possible D gene is TRBD1 (6 bases). The CDR3 has 13 amino acids. Germline V gives CDR1 LNHNV, CDR2 YYDKDF (reference sequence). V was trimmed by 1 base and J by 4 bases, leaving 7 bases between them. CDR3 sequence reads: CATSRADSYGYTF. The CDR3 DNA is TGTGCCACCAGCAGAGCGGACAGCTATGGCTACACCTTC.

V and J are TRBV6-5 and TRBJ2-6, with D uncertain. This CDR3 region has 15 residues. Germline V gene data show CDR1 as MNHEY and CDR2 as SVGAGI. V was clipped by 0 bases and J by 4 bases, with 7 bases between them. CDR3 bases: TGTGCCAGCAGTTACTCGATTCGGGGGGCCAACGTCCTGACTTTC. The encoded protein is CASSYSIRGANVLTF.

The rearrangement uses TRBV19 and TRBJ1-2, with a weak D call TRBD1 (5 bases). V was cut by 4 bases and J by 6 bases, with 15 bases left in between. Germline-derived CDR1 and CDR2 are LNHDA and SQIVND (reference sequence). The CDR3 has 14 amino acids. CDR3 amino acids: CASSTGSSIHGYTF. CDR3 DNA sequence: TGTGCCAGTAGTACAGGGTCTTCAATCCATGGCTACACCTTC.

This chain links TRBV4-2 with TRBJ1-3, with D possibly matching TRBD1 (6 bases). The length of the CDR3 is 15 residues. Per the germline V gene, CDR1 is LGHNA and CDR2 is YNFKEQ. V dropped 2 bases and J dropped 4 bases, with 12 bases sitting between them. The CDR3 here is CASSQRGTAGNTIYF. The CDR3 DNA is TGTGCCAGCAGCCAAAGGGGGACGGCGGGAAACACCATATATTTT.